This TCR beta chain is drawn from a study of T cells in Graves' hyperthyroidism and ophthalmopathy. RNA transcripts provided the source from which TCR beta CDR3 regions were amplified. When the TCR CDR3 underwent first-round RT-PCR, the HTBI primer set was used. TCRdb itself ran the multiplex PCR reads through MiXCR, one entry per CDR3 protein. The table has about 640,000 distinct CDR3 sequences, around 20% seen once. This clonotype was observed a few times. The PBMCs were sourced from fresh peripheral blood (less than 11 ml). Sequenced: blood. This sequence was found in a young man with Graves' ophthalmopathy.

CDR3 nucleotides: TGCGCCAGCAGCCCGACAGGTCCTAGTACTAACACCGGGGAGCTGTTTTTT. Protein: CASSPTGPSTNTGELFF. The rearrangement uses TRBV5-1 and TRBJ2-2; D is possibly TRBD1 (6 bases). The CDR3 is made up of 17 amino acids. The V end lost 4 bases, the J end lost 2 bases, and 18 bases lay between the germline ends. Germline values: CDR1 SGHRS, CDR2 YFSETQ.